These 3 T cell receptor beta chains share one sample of origin, sequenced in a study of T cells in Graves' hyperthyroidism and ophthalmopathy. Regions amplified from RNA transcripts were the TCR beta CDR3 regions. During a first-round RT-PCR of the TCR CDR3, the HTBI primer set was used. A single record per CDR3 protein comes from TCRdb applying MiXCR to the multiplex PCR reads. The sample contains roughly 400,000 distinct CDR3 sequences, around 15% of which appear only once. The sequenced material came from blood. Every receptor here comes from a man aged 50 to 59 with Graves' ophthalmopathy.

This clonotype was counted only a few times. The rearrangement uses TRBV6-1 and TRBJ1-1; 12 bases match TRBD1. Germline V lookup: CDR1 MNHNS, CDR2 SASEGT. The CDR3 runs 14 residues. V lost 6 bases to trimming and J lost 11 bases; unmatched junction nucleotides: 10. The CDR3 nucleotides are TGTGCCAGCAGCAAAACCGGGACAGGGGGCTATGCTTTCTTT. As protein: CASSKTGTGGYAFF.

This clonotype was detected only a few times. V usage is TRBV20-1 and J usage is TRBJ2-2; TRBD2 agrees at 8 bases. V lost 3 bases to trimming and J lost 5 bases; unmatched junction nucleotides: 8. The length of the CDR3 is 15 residues. Germline assignment: CDR1 DFQATT and CDR2 SNEGSKA (reference sequence). CDR3 region: CSARTSAGSTGELFF. The CDR3 DNA sequence: TGCAGTGCTAGGACTAGCGCCGGGAGTACCGGGGAGCTGTTTTTT.

This clonotype was picked up one time. A much more abundant neighbour one base away suggests this may be a read error. The CDR3 carries no conserved terminal phenylalanine or tryptophan, so it likely arises from a read error. The chain recombines TRBV12-3 or TRBV12-4 with TRBJ1-1; D not certain. V was shortened by 6 bases and J by 1 base, with 12 bases between the two germline ends. The CDR3 length is 14 residues. The CDR3: CASSPFGSNTEAFL. CDR3 bases: TGTGCCAGCAGCCCTTTTGGGTCGAACACTGAAGCTTTCCTT.